This note documents a single TCR beta chain sequence. Its antigen is as yet unknown. PCR involved 60 Vbeta and 13 Jbeta primers. Under the authors' procedure: In a later analysis, of roughly 83 million unique beta chains, roughly 10 million appeared in at least two donors. Sequenced by immunoSEQ multiplex PCR; TCRdb stores in-frame clones only, minus some. Clonal size and the V and J genes are those of that table, whereas D and trimming came from the DNA. Among hundreds of thousands of clones listed, just under 80% were seen once. This sample is part of a study of cytomegalovirus exposure and HLA in healthy donors. Study results and caveats: Earlier analysis looked at TCR beta V segments, and most were productive about 87% or about 30% of the time.

The CDR3 spans 13 residues. V was clipped by 4 bases and J by 5 bases; unmatched bases: 1. The germline V gene encodes CDR1 LNHDA and CDR2 SQIVND (reference sequence). This chain links TRBV19 with TRBJ1-5; 8 bases map to TRBD1. The specimen sequenced was PBMCs. The TCR comes from a boy aged 5 to 17 in good health and CMV-seronegative. In nucleotides, the CDR3 is TGTGCCAGTAGTACGGACAGGGATCAGCCCCAGCATTTT. This translates into CASSTDRDQPQHF.